The source of this T cell receptor beta chain is a study of cytomegalovirus exposure and HLA in healthy donors. The PCR employed 60 Vbeta primers together with 13 Jbeta primers. The repertoire was sequenced with immunoSEQ multiplex PCR; TCRdb's copy has only in-frame clones and lacks some. Of some 74,000 clones listed, over 50% are singletons. This CDR3 comprises 18 residues. While unrecorded immune exposures were likely, the donors were nominally healthy when sampled. Study results and caveats: Follow-up analysis later connected one missense variant in DCLRE1C with trimming of TCR beta V- and J-genes. Specific recognition of CMV antigens was confirmed in vitro for a few chains (all CMV-associated). Later analysis found that TCR beta chains associated with HLA were more clonally expanded than other, equally common chains.

This clone was picked up one time. Its antigen is undetermined. The chain has TRBV21-1 and TRBJ2-4; TRBD2 is the table's D call, not checked against the DNA. TRBV21-1 is labeled a pseudogene. The sequenced material came from PBMCs. This TCR derives from a man aged 35 to 55 in good health and CMV-seropositive. The chain's CDR3 is CASSKDKEETETKNIQYF. CDR3 coding DNA: TGTGCCAGCAGCAAAGATAAGGAGGAGACCGAAACCAAAAACATTCAGTACTTC.